Included here is one T cell receptor (beta chain) sequence, with context. Its antigen is unknown. The input lacks base qualities; no much larger clone sits a single base away. Reading the germline V gene gives CDR1 MNHEY and CDR2 SVGAGI. The germline V and J ends show losses of 7 bases and 5 bases respectively, and no gene match explains 4 bases of the junction. From the cysteine up to the phenylalanine, the CDR3 has a length of 13 residues. Of the read, only the CDR3 DNA is kept; its 39 bases are in frame from base 1. This sample was included in a study of vaccination effects on CD4 cells after COVID-19 (dated by TCRdb to between 2021 and 2024). In the study overall: Two doses of either the BNT162b2 or the mRNA-1273 mRNA SARS-CoV-2 vaccine were administered to participants. The study compared SARS-CoV-2 spike-specific CD4+ TCR repertoires before and after mRNA vaccination in COVID-19 convalescent patients and infection-naive vaccine recipients. The full study included 10 COVID-19 convalescent patients and a few SARS-CoV-2-naive healthy vaccine recipients. The Oncomine TCR Beta short-read assay on an Illumina iSeq 100 was used to sequence cultures from other donors in the study.

Preparation of the library involved the immunoSEQ multiplex PCR assay. TCR beta CDR3 sequencing was performed on DNA from the cultured, isolated CD4+ T cells. As for the original processing: Non-productive TCR sequences were removed, reads were trimmed to the CDR3 region, and CDR3s of at least 7 amino acids were retained. The MANAFEST web app was used to pick out antigen-specific clonotypes by comparing their expansion in peptide wells with that in reference cultures. To be called positive, a clone needed expansion at FDR<0.05 compared with the reference and with all other wells, an odds ratio greater than 5, and a frequency greater than 0.1% in two replicate wells. A clonotype was called cross-reactive if it was significantly expanded both in SARS-CoV-2 spike wells and in at least one common cold coronavirus spike condition. Using the stringdist R package, CDR3 similarity was measured by Levenshtein distance, and unrooted trees were constructed with ape in R 3.6.1. The table comes from immuneACCESS by way of TCRdb, which keeps in-frame sequences with V and J called. Part of the clones is missing from these tables; in studies checked, under half for an unresolved V gene and the rest for unknown reasons. V, J and clone size were drawn from that table, and D and trimming were deduced from the DNA. This sample gives nearly 35,000 clones in total; about three quarters of them show up just once. The ten largest clones capture around 25% of the sample.

Broader findings and caveats from the paper: In healthy vaccine recipients, vaccine-induced clones were almost all SARS-CoV-2 mono-reactive, with only 1 of 255 cross-reactive with common cold coronaviruses. Marked clonal contraction was observed in both infection-induced and vaccine-induced clones at late post-vaccination timepoints, consistent with waning T cell responses. Only a small number of convalescent patients were included, and no early post-infection timepoints were available, which limited the study.

In the ViraFEST assay, PBMC were stimulated with viral peptide pools, and antigen-specific CD4+ T cell clonotypes were then identified by expansion using TCR sequencing. After less than 13 days of culture, CD4+ T cells were isolated with the EasySep CD4+ T cell isolation kit. The absence of prior SARS-CoV-2 infection in healthy vaccine recipients was confirmed by negative nucleocapsid antibodies before and after vaccination. Roughly 2 million PBMC per well were cultured in IMDM with about 4.6% human AB serum, roughly 10 IU/ml IL-2 and gentamicin, plus 10 ug/ml peptides. On days 3 and 7, half of the culture medium was replaced with fresh IL-2-containing medium. Unless noted otherwise, every peptide stimulation condition was cultured in triplicate wells. Using Ficoll-Paque Plus gradient centrifugation, PBMC were separated from whole blood and then either used fresh or cryopreserved at -140C. Overlapping peptide pools spanned the spike proteins of SARS-CoV-2 and the common cold coronaviruses HCoV-NL63, HCoV-OC43 and HCoV-229E. The QIAamp micro DNA kit was used to extract genomic DNA from the cultured CD4+ T cells.

This chain joins TRBV6-5 to TRBJ1-2, with TRBD1 identical over 10 junction bases. Sequencing was performed on CD4+ T cells from PBMCs cultured with HCoV-OC43 spike peptides, taken before COVID-19 vaccination. Explained via the paper, the cell subset or site label denotes: HCoV-OC43 spike overlapping peptide pool stimulation. The sequence was obtained from a human donor who received a COVID-19 vaccine. The CDR3 amino acid sequence is: CASNPGQGYGYTF. The sequence in DNA is TGTGCCAGCAACCCGGGACAGGGGTATGGCTACACCTTC.